These T cell receptor beta chains were read from a single sample in a study of T-cell reconstitution after alpha-beta-depleted transplantation in children. MiXCR, applied by TCRdb to the PCR reads, yields one record per CDR3 protein. Among 900,000 or so distinct CDR3 sequences, roughly 16% were seen once, and the ten largest hold approximately 4.5%. The sample here was PBMCs, mostly from graft donor cells, taken 360 days after TCRalphabeta/CD19-depleted stem cell transplant. Receptors originate from a male patient under 18 who had a stem cell transplant for acute lymphoblastic leukemia, so the T cells may come from the graft donor. The CDR3 runs from the conserved cysteine through the conserved F or W. The D gene is left open where the match is weak. The size field is filled for only some rows; it gives once, few, many or a size class.

CDR3 protein	CDR3 DNA	V gene	J gene	clone size	D gene
CSLTGLGNNEQFF	TGCAGCTTAACGGGACTAGGAAATAATGAGCAGTTCTTC	TRBV29-1	TRBJ2-1	few	TRBD2
CASSEGFIGYTF	TGTGCCAGCAGTGAGGGTTTTATTGGCTACACCTTC	TRBV25-1	TRBJ1-2	.	.
CASSYSPRAYTDTQYF	TGTGCCAGCAGTTACTCGCCGCGGGCTTACACAGATACGCAGTATTTT	TRBV6-5	TRBJ2-3	.	.
CASSRTSGSSDTQYF	TGTGCCAGCAGTCGGACTAGCGGATCCTCAGATACGCAGTATTTT	TRBV11-2	TRBJ2-3	.	TRBD2
CASSPGLAFQETQYF	TGTGCCAGCAGCCCAGGACTAGCGTTCCAAGAGACCCAGTACTTC	TRBV5-6	TRBJ2-5	once	TRBD2
CASSIDRGSEAFF	TGTGCCAGCAGCATCGACAGGGGATCTGAAGCTTTCTTT	TRBV6-1	TRBJ1-1	.	TRBD1
CSASSRQGVNTEAFF	TGCAGTGCTAGTAGTCGACAGGGAGTGAACACTGAAGCTTTCTTT	TRBV20-1	TRBJ1-1	few	TRBD1
CASSRMGSGARGEQYF	TGTGCCAGCAGCCGGATGGGGAGCGGGGCTCGGGGCGAGCAGTACTTC	TRBV3-1	TRBJ2-7	few	TRBD2
CAISVGTEPYEQYF	TGTGCCATCAGTGTAGGGACAGAACCCTACGAGCAGTACTTC	TRBV10-3	TRBJ2-7	few	TRBD1
CASVSPGGNEKLFF	TGTGCCAGCGTATCCCCAGGGGGCAACGAAAAACTGTTTTTT	TRBV28	TRBJ1-4	many	TRBD1
CASSQGLAGINEQFF	TGCGCCAGCAGCCAGGGACTAGCGGGAATCAATGAGCAGTTCTTC	TRBV4-1	TRBJ2-1	.	TRBD2
CASGDLSYEQYF	TGTGCCAGCGGCGACCTCTCCTACGAGCAGTACTTC	TRBV25-1	TRBJ2-7	few	.
CASSSSYGEPKYQETQYF	TGTGCCAGCAGCTCTAGTTATGGGGAGCCGAAGTACCAAGAGACCCAGTACTTC	TRBV7-8	TRBJ2-5	few	.
CASSLTLELGSGYTF	TGTGCCAGCAGCTTAACGTTAGAACTCGGCTCTGGCTACACCTTC	TRBV7-3	TRBJ1-2	.	.
CASNDRDRAYEQYF	TGTGCCAGCAATGACCGGGACAGAGCCTACGAGCAGTACTTC	TRBV25-1	TRBJ2-7	many	TRBD1
CASSLGGRLQETQYF	TGCGCCAGCAGCTTGGGGGGACGTCTACAAGAGACCCAGTACTTC	TRBV5-1	TRBJ2-5	many	.
CASSTGQGGSPLHF	TGCGCCAGCAGCACGGGACAGGGCGGGTCACCCCTCCACTTT	TRBV5-1	TRBJ1-6	few	TRBD1
CATSDADFYTDTQYF	TGTGCCACCAGTGATGCGGACTTCTACACAGATACGCAGTATTTT	TRBV24-1	TRBJ2-3	.	.
CSVPGQGHYEQYF	TGCAGCGTTCCGGGACAGGGCCACTACGAGCAGTACTTC	TRBV29-1	TRBJ2-7	many	TRBD1
CSARRAGTKQETQYF	TGCAGTGCTAGACGGGCCGGGACTAAGCAAGAGACCCAGTACTTC	TRBV20-1	TRBJ2-5	few	TRBD2
CASSPRGGRDEQYF	TGCGCCAGCAGCCCGAGAGGCGGGAGAGACGAGCAGTACTTC	TRBV5-1	TRBJ2-7	.	TRBD2
CATSEGTSGSSIWTGELFF	TGTGCCACCAGCGAAGGAACTAGCGGGAGCTCGATATGGACCGGGGAGCTGTTTTTT	TRBV24-1	TRBJ2-2	.	TRBD2
CASSSFRADTQYF	TGTGCCAGCAGTTCTTTCAGGGCAGATACGCAGTATTTT	TRBV3-1	TRBJ2-3	few	.
CSASSGRPGETQYF	TGCAGTGCCAGTAGCGGGAGGCCGGGAGAGACCCAGTACTTC	TRBV20-1	TRBJ2-5	few	TRBD2
CASIPGVPPGELFF	TGTGCCAGCATCCCAGGGGTGCCCCCCGGGGAGCTGTTTTTT	TRBV7-9	TRBJ2-2	.	.
CASARRELETQYF	TGTGCCAGCGCCCGACGGGAGCTGGAGACCCAGTACTTC	TRBV7-2	TRBJ2-5	.	.
CSASTEVYEQYF	TGCAGTGCGTCGACGGAAGTCTACGAGCAGTACTTC	TRBV20-1	TRBJ2-7	few	.
CASNWGQGTYEQYF	TGTGCCAGCAACTGGGGCCAGGGTACCTACGAGCAGTACTTC	TRBV27	TRBJ2-7	.	.
CASSPLRPSGSRETQYF	TGCGCCAGCAGCCCTTTACGTCCTAGCGGGAGTAGAGAGACCCAGTACTTC	TRBV5-1	TRBJ2-5	many	TRBD2
CASISAGGNYGYTF	TGTGCCAGCATCTCGGCAGGGGGTAACTATGGCTACACCTTC	TRBV12-3/TRBV12-4	TRBJ1-2	.	TRBD1
CASSLAGLPSETQYF	TGTGCCAGCAGCTTAGCAGGGCTACCTTCAGAGACCCAGTACTTC	TRBV7-9	TRBJ2-5	many	.
CASSLEAGVGNTIYF	TGCGCCAGCAGCTTGGAGGCCGGGGTAGGAAACACCATATATTTT	TRBV5-1	TRBJ1-3	.	.
CASSWLAGLNTGELFF	TGTGCCAGCAGTTGGCTAGCGGGGCTAAACACCGGGGAGCTGTTTTTT	TRBV27	TRBJ2-2	many	TRBD2
CSASLGAGELFF	TGCAGTGCTAGCCTCGGTGCCGGGGAGCTGTTTTTT	TRBV20-1	TRBJ2-2	few	.
CASSFGDFPEQFF	TGCGCCAGCAGCTTTGGGGACTTCCCAGAGCAGTTCTTC	TRBV5-1	TRBJ2-1	.	.
CASSPPLSRAEAFF	TGTGCCAGCTCACCACCTTTGTCGAGGGCTGAAGCTTTCTTT	TRBV18	TRBJ1-1	.	.
CASSQVWSSYNEQFF	TGTGCCAGCAGCCAAGTTTGGAGCTCCTACAATGAGCAGTTCTTC	TRBV14	TRBJ2-1	.	.
CASSDRDHNEQFF	TGTGCCAGCAGCGATCGTGACCACAATGAGCAGTTCTTC	TRBV11-3	TRBJ2-1	.	.
CAIGPGRGGTGELFF	TGTGCCATCGGGCCGGGCCGAGGGGGCACCGGGGAGCTGTTTTTT	TRBV10-3	TRBJ2-2	many	.
CASSLGPSGSFYNEQFF	TGTGCCAGCAGCTTAGGGCCTAGCGGGAGCTTCTACAATGAGCAGTTCTTC	TRBV7-9	TRBJ2-1	.	TRBD2
CASSDSGYEQFF	TGTGCCAGCAGTGATTCCGGTTATGAGCAGTTCTTC	TRBV2	TRBJ2-1	many	.
CASSVDLASSYEQYF	TGTGCCAGCAGCGTAGATCTGGCGAGCTCCTACGAGCAGTACTTC	TRBV9	TRBJ2-7	many	.
CASSAGQGTNYGYTF	TGCGCCAGCAGCGCCGGACAGGGGACTAACTATGGCTACACCTTC	TRBV5-1	TRBJ1-2	few	TRBD1